This T cell receptor beta chain was captured by sequencing in a study of radiation and T cells in renal cell carcinoma. Study outcomes and limitations: From baseline, blood top tumor clonotypes peaked at 2 weeks post-radiation.

Indicated time point: blood 2 weeks post-SBRT. Treatment here: 15 Gy SBRT to primary tumor, nephrectomy 4 weeks later. This renal cell carcinoma was of the clear cell type. CDR1 is MNHEY and CDR2 is SVGAGI in the germline V gene. The CDR3 has 15 residues. The V end was cut by 3 bases, the J end by 6 bases, with 17 bases between. TCRdb's table, derived via immunoSEQ multiplex PCR, lists solely in-frame clones and lacks some. The table shows tens of thousands of clones, with 70% to 80% occurring only once. Of note for this clone: Its target is not known.

The sequencing used blood, collected from a patient whose treatment included radiotherapy and nephrectomy. This sequence was found in a man aged 60-69 years with renal cell carcinoma. The V and J genes are TRBV6-5 and TRBJ2-5; D is perhaps TRBD2 (7 bases). The CDR3 loop reads CASSYGGGGAKTQYF. The DNA for the CDR3 is TGTGCCAGCAGTTATGGAGGAGGGGGGGCCAAGACCCAGTACTTC.